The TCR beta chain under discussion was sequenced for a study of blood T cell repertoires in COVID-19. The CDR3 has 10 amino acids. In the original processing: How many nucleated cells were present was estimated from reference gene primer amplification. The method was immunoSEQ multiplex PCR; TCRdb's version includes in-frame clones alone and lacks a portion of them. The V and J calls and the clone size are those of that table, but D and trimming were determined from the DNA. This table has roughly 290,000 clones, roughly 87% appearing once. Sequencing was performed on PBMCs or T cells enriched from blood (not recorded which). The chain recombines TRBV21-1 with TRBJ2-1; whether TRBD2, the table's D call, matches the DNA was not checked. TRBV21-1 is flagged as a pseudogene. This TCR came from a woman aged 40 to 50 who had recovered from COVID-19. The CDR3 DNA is TGTGCCAGCAGCATAAATGAGCAGTTCTTC. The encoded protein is CASSINEQFF.